Each of the 32 T cell receptor beta chains below was sequenced from the same sample in a study of blood T cell repertoires in COVID-19. Profiled with immunoSEQ multiplex PCR; TCRdb holds only in-frame clones, not every one. The repertoire holds about 180,000 clones, with approximately 90% as singletons. The material sequenced was peripheral blood. Receptors were obtained from a man in his forties or fifties with acute or convalescent COVID-19.

This clone appeared once. The genes are TRBV5-1 and TRBJ2-5; the match to TRBD1 covers 10 bases. Trimming cost V 5 bases and J 5 bases; bases outside gene matches: 9. CDR1 SGHRS and CDR2 YFSETQ come from the germline V gene. This CDR3 region has 15 residues. DNA for the CDR3: TGCGCCAGCAGTCGATCGACAGGGGGCATCGAGACCCAGTACTTC. Its translation: CASSRSTGGIETQYF.

The chain links TRBV27 to TRBJ2-1; D is possibly TRBD2 (5 bases). The CDR3 runs 16 residues. Trimming stripped 2 bases from V and 0 bases from J, with 11 bases between. Per the germline V gene, CDR1 is MNHEY and CDR2 is SMNVEV (reference sequence). The CDR3 sequence is CASSLVAPSSYNEQFF. The DNA of the CDR3 is TGTGCCAGCAGTTTAGTAGCGCCAAGCTCCTACAATGAGCAGTTCTTC.

The V call is TRBV12-5, the J call TRBJ2-1, with a tentative D call TRBD1 (8 bases). Germline values: CDR1 LGHNT, CDR2 FRNRAP. The CDR3 has 19 amino acids. Trimming left V 0 bases short and J 5 bases short, with 23 bases between. The CDR3 coding sequence is TGTGCTAGTGGTTTGGTTGACAGGGGATGGGAGCGGGGAGACAATGAGCAGTTCTTC. This translates into CASGLVDRGWERGDNEQFF.

The genes are TRBV19 and TRBJ1-5; 7 bases agree with TRBD1. Trimming at V came to 1 base and at J to 0 bases, leaving 3 bases not matched to a gene. Per germline, CDR1 LNHDA and CDR2 SQIVND (reference sequence). The CDR3 consists of 16 residues. As DNA, the CDR3 is TGTGCCAGTAGTATAGGGCCAGGGGGTAGCAATCAGCCCCAGCATTTT. This gives the protein CASSIGPGGSNQPQHF.

The CDR3 DNA sequence: TGTGCCAGCAGGTGGGGGACAGGGGGCACTGAAGCTTTCTTT. Translating gives CASRWGTGGTEAFF. The chain is built from TRBV6-5 and TRBJ1-1, with 11 positions matching TRBD1. CDR1 is MNHEY, CDR2 SVGAGI, per germline. This CDR3 is built from 14 residues. V dropped 6 bases and J dropped 4; count of bases not matched to a gene: 4.

The V and J genes are TRBV19 and TRBJ2-7; D is perhaps TRBD1 (6 bases). Germline values: CDR1 LNHDA, CDR2 SQIVND (reference sequence). V gave up 3 bases and J gave up 5 bases, with 14 bases separating them. This CDR3 has 14 amino acids. The CDR3 region has the DNA TGTGCCAGTAGTATTCTGGGGGCCTCGGACGAGCAGTACTTC. Protein product: CASSILGASDEQYF.

The J gene is TRBJ2-3, the V gene TRBV11-2, with D possibly matching TRBD1 (6 bases). Germline V gives CDR1 SGHAT, CDR2 FQNNGV. The CDR3 spans 15 residues. Between the trimmed V and J ends, which lost 5 bases and 2 bases, there was a span of 14 bases. The CDR3 spells CASSATGDFTDTQYF. CDR3 nucleotides: TGTGCCAGCAGCGCGACAGGAGACTTCACAGATACGCAGTATTTT.

The chain recombines TRBV5-4 with TRBJ2-7; 7 bases line up with TRBD1. Germline loops: CDR1 SGHNT, CDR2 YYREEE (reference sequence). J lost 6 bases, V lost 1 base, and 10 bases had no gene match. The CDR3 has 15 amino acids. CDR3 amino acids: CASSLRPEGAREQYF. In DNA form, the CDR3 reads TGTGCCAGCAGCTTGAGGCCTGAGGGGGCGCGCGAGCAGTACTTC. Based on the CDR3 plus reference TRBV5-4 and TRBJ2-7, the full variable domain is ETGVTQSPTHLIKTRGQQVTLRCSSQSGHNTVSWYQQALGQGPQFIFQYYREEENGRGNFPPRFSGLQFPNYSSELNVNALELDDSALYLCASSLRPEGAREQYFGPGTRLTVT.

The chain carries TRBV4-3 and TRBJ2-1; 13 bases align to TRBD2. There are 18 residues in the CDR3. The germline V gene has CDR1 LGHNA and CDR2 YSLEER. J gave up 8 bases and V 0 bases, and 10 bases lay outside the gene matches. The DNA for the CDR3 is TGCGCCAGCAGCCAAGAGCCTACTAGCGGGGGGGGCTGGGATGAGCAGTTCTTC. Translated: CASSQEPTSGGGWDEQFF.

J is TRBJ1-1 and V is TRBV5-4, with D perhaps TRBD1 (5 bases). Trimming removed 0 bases at V and 8 bases at J, with 8 bases between. Germline loops: CDR1 SGHNT, CDR2 YYREEE (reference sequence). CDR3 size: 12 residues. The CDR3 is CASSLGWTEAFF. The CDR3, as DNA: TGTGCCAGCAGCTTGGGATGGACAGAAGCTTTCTTT.

The chain has TRBV7-9 and TRBJ2-1; unclear D gene. The CDR3 has 13 residues. With 1 base removed from V and 5 bases from J, the gap between germline ends came to 6 bases. Germline V gives CDR1 SEHNR, CDR2 FQNEAQ (reference sequence). CDR3 loop: CASSLVTDNEQFF. In DNA form, the CDR3 reads TGTGCCAGCAGCTTAGTTACGGACAATGAGCAGTTCTTC.

As DNA, the CDR3 is TGTGCCAGCAGTCCTCATAACAGGGATGGCTACACCTTC. It codes for CASSPHNRDGYTF. The V call is TRBV6-5, the J call TRBJ1-2; D possibly corresponds to TRBD1 (6 bases). With 5 bases removed from V and 6 bases from J, the gap between germline ends came to 13 bases. The CDR3 extends over 13 amino acids. CDR1 is MNHEY, CDR2 SVGAGI, per germline.

The genes are TRBV5-1 and TRBJ1-1, with 8 nucleotides matching TRBD1. CDR3 length: 14 residues. Unmatched junction bases numbered 6, after V lost 4 bases and J lost 4 bases. CDR1 is SGHRS and CDR2 is YFSETQ in the germline V gene. CDR3 loop: CASSRTGLGTEAFF. CDR3 DNA: TGCGCCAGCAGCCGGACAGGGCTAGGCACTGAAGCTTTCTTT. Full variable domain (missing parts from reference TRBV5-1 and TRBJ1-1): KAGVTQTPRYLIKTRGQQVTLSCSPISGHRSVSWYQQTPGQGLQFLFEYFSETQRNKGNFPGRFSGRQFSNSRSEMNVSTLELGDSALYLCASSRTGLGTEAFFGQGTRLTVV.

This rearrangement joins TRBV2 to TRBJ2-5, with TRBD1 identical over 9 bases. The germline CDR1 and CDR2 sequences are SNHLY and FYNNEI. The CDR3 runs 13 residues. Germline trimming cut 7 bases from V and 6 bases from J; bases unmatched to any gene: 6. The DNA of the CDR3 is TGTGCCAGCATTCCGACAGGGGGTAAGACCCAGTACTTC. The encoded protein is CASIPTGGKTQYF.

The chain is built from TRBV7-9 and TRBJ2-5; TRBD1 is a possible D gene (5 bases). The CDR3 length is 17 residues. V lost 4 bases and J lost 1, with 19 bases in between. Germline V gene lookup returns CDR1 SEHNR and CDR2 FQNEAQ (reference sequence). CDR3 DNA sequence: TGTGCCAGCAGCTCGCAGACCCAGGGCCTCCTCCAAGAGACCCAGTACTTC. Protein product: CASSSQTQGLLQETQYF.

This CDR3 reads CASSEVVDRPYSNQPQHF. The CDR3 region has the DNA TGTGCCAGCAGTGAAGTAGTTGACAGGCCTTATAGCAATCAGCCCCAGCATTTT. The rearrangement joins TRBV6-1 to TRBJ1-5, with TRBD1 as a possible D gene (6 bases). V lost 1 base, J lost 0 bases, and 16 bases lay in between. The CDR3 length is 18 residues. Germline V gene data show CDR1 as MNHNS and CDR2 as SASEGT.

This clone was observed a few times. This chain joins TRBV2 and TRBJ1-5; maybe TRBD1 (6 bases). With 6 bases removed from V and 4 bases from J, the gap between germline ends came to 19 bases. CDR1 SNHLY and CDR2 FYNNEI come from the germline V gene. This CDR3 region has 16 residues. For the CDR3, the DNA is TGTGCCAGCAGATACAGGGAAGGGGATGGAAATCAGCCCCAGCATTTT. Translating gives CASRYREGDGNQPQHF.

The chain joins TRBV6-6 to TRBJ2-7; 7 nucleotides agree with TRBD1. This CDR3 spans 14 amino acids. Germline trimming cut 6 bases from V and 4 bases from J; bases unmatched to any gene: 9. The germline gives CDR1 MNHNY, CDR2 SVGAGI (reference sequence). CDR3 in amino acids: CASREGQNNYEQYV. The CDR3 bases are TGTGCCAGCAGAGAGGGACAGAATAATTACGAGCAGTACGTC.

This clone appeared a single time. V usage is TRBV4-3 and J usage is TRBJ2-3; the match to TRBD2 covers 10 bases. Unmatched junction bases numbered 8, after V lost 0 bases and J lost 5 bases. In germline, CDR1 is LGHNA, CDR2 YSLEER. This CDR3 region has 17 residues. For the CDR3, the DNA is TGCGCCAGCAGCCAAGATCCAGCGGGGGGGACAATAGATACGCAGTATTTT. Translating gives CASSQDPAGGTIDTQYF.

This rearrangement joins TRBV4-1 to TRBJ2-3; 8 nucleotides line up with TRBD1. This CDR3 is built from 14 residues. In germline, CDR1 is MGHRA, CDR2 YSYEKL. The trim removed 5 bases at V and 4 bases at J, leaving 5 bases unmatched. CDR3 DNA sequence: TGCGCCAGCAGCTACGGACAGGGTGCAGATACGCAGTATTTT. It codes for CASSYGQGADTQYF.

The V and J genes are TRBV29-1 and TRBJ2-1; TRBD1 might be the D (5 bases). The V gene's germline CDR1 is SQVTM and CDR2 ANQGSEA. V dropped 0 bases and J dropped 16 bases, with 19 bases sitting between them. The CDR3 extends over 13 amino acids. The CDR3 sequence is CSVEEYEGALGFF. Here the CDR3 DNA reads TGCAGCGTTGAAGAATATGAAGGGGCGTTGGGCTTCTTC.

The chain combines TRBV19 with TRBJ1-2; 7 bases are a match to TRBD1. CDR1 is LNHDA, CDR2 SQIVND, per germline (reference sequence). V shed 6 bases, J shed 4 bases, and the junction held 11 bases outside the gene matches. The CDR3 consists of 15 residues. The CDR3 protein is CASRRVPTGIYGYTF. The CDR3 DNA reads as TGTGCCAGTAGGCGGGTTCCGACAGGGATCTATGGCTACACCTTC.

This chain joins TRBV28 and TRBJ1-1; D ambiguous. CDR1 is MDHEN and CDR2 is SYDVKM in the germline V gene. Deletions cut 4 bases from V and 2 bases from J, with 5 bases between. The CDR3 spans 12 residues. CDR3 sequence reads: CASSSTNTEAFF. The CDR3 coding sequence is TGTGCCAGCAGTTCAACTAACACTGAAGCTTTCTTT.

The chain combines TRBV11-2 with TRBJ2-2; 9 bases match TRBD1. Trimming at V came to 6 bases and at J to 5 bases, leaving 7 bases not matched to a gene. The CDR3 spans 15 residues. CDR1 is SGHAT, CDR2 FQNNGV, per germline. The CDR3 DNA is TGTGCCAGCAGACAAACAGGGGGCCGGACCGGGGAGCTGTTTTTT. Its translation: CASRQTGGRTGELFF.

The chain has TRBV7-2 and TRBJ2-1; 11 positions match TRBD2. Germline V lookup: CDR1 SGHTA, CDR2 FQGNSA. The CDR3 is 19 residues long. The V segment lost 0 bases and the J segment 0 bases; nucleotides outside the gene matches: 7. Here the CDR3 reads CASSLAQSTSGNSYNEQFF. The CDR3 coding sequence is TGTGCCAGCAGCTTAGCGCAGTCGACTAGCGGGAACTCCTACAATGAGCAGTTCTTC. Looking up the rest from reference TRBV7-2 and TRBJ2-1 gives the full variable domain: GAGVSQSPSNKVTEKGKDVELRCDPISGHTALYWYRQSLGQGLEFLIYFQGNSAPDKSGLPSDRFSAERTGGSVSTLTIQRTQQEDSAVYLCASSLAQSTSGNSYNEQFFGPGTRLTVL.

The CDR3 DNA sequence: TGTGCCAGCAGCGCTACCCAGGAGGAAGGTGGCTACACCTTC. Protein: CASSATQEEGGYTF. The gene calls are TRBV3-1 (or the pseudogene TRBV3-2) and TRBJ1-2; unclear D gene. Germline values: CDR1 LGHDT, CDR2 YNNKEL (reference sequence). CDR3 length: 14 amino acids. V was pared by 5 bases and J by 7 bases, with 17 bases between.

The chain recombines TRBV7-9 with TRBJ2-7; D might be TRBD2 (6 bases). V dropped 3 bases and J dropped 3 bases, with 6 bases sitting between them. Germline CDR1 reads SEHNR; CDR2 reads FQNEAQ (reference sequence). The length of the CDR3 is 12 residues. Here the CDR3 DNA reads TGTGCCAGCAGCTTCGGGAGCTACGAGCAGTACTTC. Its protein is CASSFGSYEQYF. The full variable domain, completed using reference TRBV7-9 and TRBJ2-7, is DTGVSQNPRHKITKRGQNVTFRCDPISEHNRLYWYRQTLGQGPEFLTYFQNEAQLEKSRLLSDRFSAERPKGSFSTLEIQRTEQGDSAMYLCASSFGSYEQYFGPGTRLTVT.

The V call is TRBV28, the J call TRBJ2-7; D gene unclear. V was cut by 2 bases and J by 0 bases, with 20 bases left in between. Germline CDR1 is MDHEN and CDR2 is SYDVKM. The CDR3 contains 18 residues. CDR3 sequence reads: CASSLPHSQTLFSYEQYF. The CDR3 bases are TGTGCCAGCAGTTTACCCCATTCACAGACACTTTTCTCCTACGAGCAGTACTTC.

The CDR3, as DNA: TGTGCCAGCAGCGTCGGGACAGTGAACACTGAAGCTTTCTTT. This sequence encodes CASSVGTVNTEAFF. This sequence joins TRBV9 and TRBJ1-1, with 7 nucleotides matching TRBD1. Germline CDR1 is SGDLS and CDR2 is YYNGEE. The CDR3 length is 14 residues. V lost 2 bases, J lost 0 bases, and 1 base stayed unmatched.

The CDR3 region has the DNA TGTGCCAGCAGCTTAGCGGGACATAAAGCTTTCTTT. Its translation: CASSLAGHKAFF. The rearrangement links TRBV11-1 to TRBJ1-1; D may be TRBD1 (6 bases). V lost 0 bases and J 9 bases, leaving 8 bases between the germline ends. Germline V lookup: CDR1 SGHAT, CDR2 FQDESV (reference sequence). This CDR3 comprises 12 residues.

This chain joins TRBV4-3 and TRBJ1-2; the match to TRBD1 covers 7 bases. V trimming: 4 bases; J trimming: 8 bases; junction bases outside the gene matches: 16. Looked up from germline, CDR1 is LGHNA and CDR2 is YSLEER. The CDR3 extends over 16 amino acids. The CDR3 sequence: CASSRGTEGILFGYTF. Here the CDR3 DNA reads TGCGCCAGCAGCCGCGGGACAGAGGGCATACTTTTCGGCTACACCTTC.

The V and J genes are TRBV5-1 and TRBJ2-3; D is perhaps TRBD2 (6 bases). CDR3 length equals 14 residues. Germline V gene sequence: CDR1 SGHRS, CDR2 YFSETQ. The V and J ends lost 0 bases and 2 bases respectively, with 7 bases between them. DNA for the CDR3: TGCGCCAGCAGCTTGGGCGGGAACACAGATACGCAGTATTTT. Residues: CASSLGGNTDTQYF.